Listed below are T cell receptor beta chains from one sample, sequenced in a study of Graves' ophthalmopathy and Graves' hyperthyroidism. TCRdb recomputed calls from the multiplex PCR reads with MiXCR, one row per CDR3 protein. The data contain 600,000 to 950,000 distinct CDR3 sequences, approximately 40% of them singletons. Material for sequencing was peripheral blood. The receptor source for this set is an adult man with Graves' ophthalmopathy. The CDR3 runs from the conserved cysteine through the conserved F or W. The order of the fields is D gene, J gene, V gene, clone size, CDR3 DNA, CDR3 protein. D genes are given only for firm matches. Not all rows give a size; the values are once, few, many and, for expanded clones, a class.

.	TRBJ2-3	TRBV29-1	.	TGCAGCGTTGGGATGTCCACAGATACGCAGTATTTT	CSVGMSTDTQYF
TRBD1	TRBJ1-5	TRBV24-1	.	TGTGCCAGCAGAGTCCTCGGGACAGGGGATCAGCCCCAGCATTTT	CASRVLGTGDQPQHF
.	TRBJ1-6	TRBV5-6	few	TGTGCCAGCAGCTTGCTCACAACAGATAATTCACCCCTCCACTTT	CASSLLTTDNSPLHF
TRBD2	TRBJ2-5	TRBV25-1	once	TGTGCCAGCAGTTTAGAAGCGGGGAGGCAAGAGACCCAGTACTTC	CASSLEAGRQETQYF
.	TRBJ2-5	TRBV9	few	TGTGCCAGCAGCGTAGGGGGTGGCAGGGCCGGGGAGACCCAGTACTTC	CASSVGGGRAGETQYF
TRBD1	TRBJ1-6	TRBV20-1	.	TGCAGTGCTACGCCAGGGGGAAATTCACCCCTCCACTTT	CSATPGGNSPLHF
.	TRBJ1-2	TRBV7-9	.	TGCGCCAGCAGCCAAGATTCTCGCAGGGGTATTGGTGGCTACACCTTC	CASSQDSRRGIGGYTF
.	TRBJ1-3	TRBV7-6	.	TGTGCCAGCAGCTCACGGGGCTGGGGAAAGGGTGGAAACACCATATATTTT	CASSSRGWGKGGNTIYF
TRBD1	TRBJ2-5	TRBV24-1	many	TGTGCCACCACCCACAGCCCGGGACAGCAAGAGACCCAGTACTTC	CATTHSPGQQETQYF
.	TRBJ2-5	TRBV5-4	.	TGTGCCAGCAGCTTGGGGAGGGGAAGGGACGAGACCCAGTACTTC	CASSLGRGRDETQYF
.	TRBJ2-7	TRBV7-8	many	TGTGCCAGCAGCTTAGGGGACGTAGGTACCTACGAGCAGTACTTC	CASSLGDVGTYEQYF
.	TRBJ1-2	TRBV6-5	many	TGTGCCGGGTCCGCTAACTATAACTATGGCTACACCTTC	CAGSANYNYGYTF
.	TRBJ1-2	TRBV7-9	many	TGTGCCAGCAGCACCCTTGGGCAGACGTTCTCTGGCTACACCTTC	CASSTLGQTFSGYTF
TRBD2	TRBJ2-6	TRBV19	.	TGTGCCAGTAGTGTATCGGGGGGGGCCTACGTCCTGACTTTC	CASSVSGGAYVLTF
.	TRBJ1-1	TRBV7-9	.	TGTGCCAGCAGCCAAGAAGACTCCTACACTGAAGCTTTCTTT	CASSQEDSYTEAFF
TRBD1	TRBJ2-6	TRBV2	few	TGTGCCAGCAGTGCCCCGGGACAGGGGACCGGGGCCAACGTCCTGACTTTC	CASSAPGQGTGANVLTF
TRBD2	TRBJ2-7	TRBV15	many	TGTGCCACCTCAGGGGTTAGCGGGACGGGCGAGCAGTACTTC	CATSGVSGTGEQYF